Listed below are T cell receptor beta chains from one sample, sequenced in a study of T cells after yellow fever vaccination. TCRdb recomputed calls from the 5' RACE reads with MiXCR, one row per CDR3 protein. The sample yields 180,000 or so distinct CDR3 sequences, around 10% seen once. Source: CD8+ T cells sorted from PBMCs, taken 15 days after the yellow fever booster vaccination. The receptors were sampled from a man younger than 35 who received the YFV17D yellow fever vaccine. The CDR3 runs from the conserved cysteine through the conserved F or W. Fields, in order: clone size, V gene, D gene, J gene, CDR3 DNA, CDR3 protein. The D gene is left open where the match is weak. The size entry is marked missing in some rows and otherwise reads once, few, many or a size class.

clone size: NA
V gene: TRBV7-9
D gene: NA
J gene: TRBJ2-5
CDR3 DNA: TGTGCCAGCAGCAACACCTTGAGAAAGACCCAGTACTTC
CDR3 protein: CASSNTLRKTQYF

clone size: NA
V gene: TRBV20-1
D gene: TRBD2
J gene: TRBJ2-1
CDR3 DNA: TGCAGTGCTCAGCGGGGGGACTACAATGAGCAGTTCTTC
CDR3 protein: CSAQRGDYNEQFF

clone size: few
V gene: TRBV7-9
D gene: NA
J gene: TRBJ1-1
CDR3 DNA: TGTGCCAGCAGCTTAGCGCTGGACCCCGGAACTGAAGCTTTCTTT
CDR3 protein: CASSLALDPGTEAFF

clone size: NA
V gene: TRBV7-6
D gene: NA
J gene: TRBJ1-6
CDR3 DNA: TGTGCCAGCAGCACGAACCTCCATCATTCACCCCTCCACTTT
CDR3 protein: CASSTNLHHSPLHF

clone size: NA
V gene: TRBV14
D gene: TRBD2
J gene: TRBJ2-1
CDR3 DNA: TGTGCCAGCAGCCAAATGCTCGGACTAGCGGGGGGGCGGGTTGAGCAGTTCTTC
CDR3 protein: CASSQMLGLAGGRVEQFF

clone size: few
V gene: TRBV11-2
D gene: TRBD2
J gene: TRBJ2-5
CDR3 DNA: TGTGCCAGCAGCGCGAGCCAGCGGGGGGTGGAGACCCAGTACTTC
CDR3 protein: CASSASQRGVETQYF

clone size: many
V gene: TRBV20-1
D gene: NA
J gene: TRBJ1-3
CDR3 DNA: TGCAGTGCTAGAGAGGGCGACACCATATATTTT
CDR3 protein: CSAREGDTIYF

clone size: NA
V gene: TRBV6-4
D gene: NA
J gene: TRBJ2-1
CDR3 DNA: TGTGCCAGCAGTGTACAGGGCTACAATGAGCAGTTCTTC
CDR3 protein: CASSVQGYNEQFF

clone size: NA
V gene: TRBV4-1
D gene: TRBD1
J gene: TRBJ1-2
CDR3 DNA: TGCGCCAGCAGCCAATGGACAGGAGATCACTATGGCTACACCTTC
CDR3 protein: CASSQWTGDHYGYTF

clone size: NA
V gene: TRBV3-1
D gene: TRBD2
J gene: TRBJ2-1
CDR3 DNA: TGTGCCAGCAGCCATGTAGCGGGGGGCCCCTACTCCTACAATGAGCAGTTCTTC
CDR3 protein: CASSHVAGGPYSYNEQFF

clone size: NA
V gene: TRBV7-9
D gene: NA
J gene: TRBJ1-1
CDR3 DNA: TGTGCCAGCTTCCGCTTGGGGGGCCCGAGCACTGAAGCTTTCTTT
CDR3 protein: CASFRLGGPSTEAFF

clone size: NA
V gene: TRBV4-3
D gene: TRBD1
J gene: TRBJ2-1
CDR3 DNA: TGCGCCAGCAGTGGGGACAGGCCAACATACAATGAGCAGTTCTTC
CDR3 protein: CASSGDRPTYNEQFF

clone size: few
V gene: TRBV7-3
D gene: NA
J gene: TRBJ1-6
CDR3 DNA: TGTGCCAGCAGCTTAACTTTCAATTCACCCCTCCACTTT
CDR3 protein: CASSLTFNSPLHF

clone size: few
V gene: TRBV7-9
D gene: NA
J gene: TRBJ1-3
CDR3 DNA: TGTGCCAGCAGCCGACAGACTGGAGGAAACACCATATATTTT
CDR3 protein: CASSRQTGGNTIYF

clone size: NA
V gene: TRBV29-1
D gene: NA
J gene: TRBJ2-5
CDR3 DNA: TGCAGCGTCGCCGACGGCGAGACCCAGTACTTC
CDR3 protein: CSVADGETQYF

clone size: few
V gene: TRBV7-9
D gene: TRBD1
J gene: TRBJ1-1
CDR3 DNA: TGTGCCAGCAGAGACCAGGGGGCTGAAGCTTTCTTT
CDR3 protein: CASRDQGAEAFF

clone size: many
V gene: TRBV20-1
D gene: NA
J gene: TRBJ2-5
CDR3 DNA: TGCAGTGCGAAATGGAGGTACCAAGAGACCCAGTACTTC
CDR3 protein: CSAKWRYQETQYF

clone size: NA
V gene: TRBV7-2
D gene: TRBD1
J gene: TRBJ1-1
CDR3 DNA: TGTGCCAGCAGCGGTTACAGGGGCACTGAAGCTTTCTTT
CDR3 protein: CASSGYRGTEAFF

clone size: NA
V gene: TRBV7-9
D gene: NA
J gene: TRBJ2-3
CDR3 DNA: TGTGCCAGCAGCCTGGCGGGGCCAGGTGAGACAGATACGCAGTATTTT
CDR3 protein: CASSLAGPGETDTQYF

clone size: few
V gene: TRBV4-2
D gene: TRBD2
J gene: TRBJ2-2
CDR3 DNA: TGTGCCAGCAGCCTGTCTAGCGGGGCTTTCACCGGGGAGCTGTTTTTT
CDR3 protein: CASSLSSGAFTGELFF

clone size: few
V gene: TRBV12-3/TRBV12-4
D gene: NA
J gene: TRBJ2-2
CDR3 DNA: TGTGCCAGCAGTTTTAGGGTGGGGACCGGGGAGCTGTTTTTT
CDR3 protein: CASSFRVGTGELFF

clone size: NA
V gene: TRBV6-1
D gene: TRBD1
J gene: TRBJ2-1
CDR3 DNA: TGTGCCAGCAGTGAAGGACAGGGGGCCTATGAGCAGTTCTTC
CDR3 protein: CASSEGQGAYEQFF

clone size: few
V gene: TRBV15
D gene: NA
J gene: TRBJ2-5
CDR3 DNA: TGTGCCACCAGCAGAGCCTCGGTCAGGGCGTATCAAGAGACCCAGTACTTC
CDR3 protein: CATSRASVRAYQETQYF

clone size: few
V gene: TRBV4-1
D gene: NA
J gene: TRBJ2-7
CDR3 DNA: TGCGCCAGCAGCCAAGACCGCGTCCCCTCCTACGAGCAGTACTTC
CDR3 protein: CASSQDRVPSYEQYF

clone size: few
V gene: TRBV7-2
D gene: TRBD1
J gene: TRBJ1-1
CDR3 DNA: TGTGCCAGCAGCTTTAATCCGGGACAGCAGTCGGCTTTCTTT
CDR3 protein: CASSFNPGQQSAFF

clone size: few
V gene: TRBV28
D gene: NA
J gene: TRBJ2-6
CDR3 DNA: TGTGCCAGCAGTTTACCAGGGTCTGGGGCCAACGTCCTGACTTTC
CDR3 protein: CASSLPGSGANVLTF

clone size: NA
V gene: TRBV28
D gene: NA
J gene: TRBJ2-1
CDR3 DNA: TGTGCCAGCAGTTACTCCCTAACATACAATGAGCAGTTCTTC
CDR3 protein: CASSYSLTYNEQFF

clone size: few
V gene: TRBV4-2
D gene: TRBD2
J gene: TRBJ2-1
CDR3 DNA: TGTGCCAGCAGCCAAGAACTGGCTAGCGGCAATGAGCAGTTCTTC
CDR3 protein: CASSQELASGNEQFF

clone size: few
V gene: TRBV29-1
D gene: NA
J gene: TRBJ2-1
CDR3 DNA: TGCAGCGTTGTCCTGGGGACTTCCCCGTTCTTC
CDR3 protein: CSVVLGTSPFF

clone size: few
V gene: TRBV7-9
D gene: TRBD2
J gene: TRBJ2-2
CDR3 DNA: TGTGCCAGCAGAACCCCGGGGACTAGCGGGGGGGATCAGAACACCGGGGAGCTGTTTTTT
CDR3 protein: CASRTPGTSGGDQNTGELFF

clone size: many
V gene: TRBV6-2/TRBV6-3
D gene: NA
J gene: TRBJ2-2
CDR3 DNA: TGTGCCAGCAGTGGAATGAAGACAGTCACCGGGGAGCTGTTTTTT
CDR3 protein: CASSGMKTVTGELFF

clone size: few
V gene: TRBV11-3
D gene: TRBD2
J gene: TRBJ2-3
CDR3 DNA: TGTGCCAGCAGCCAAGGGGCGCTAGCGGGCCTTCAAATCACAGATACGCAGTATTTT
CDR3 protein: CASSQGALAGLQITDTQYF

clone size: NA
V gene: TRBV6-2/TRBV6-3
D gene: NA
J gene: TRBJ1-1
CDR3 DNA: TGTGCCAGCAGTACCCGGGTAGCTCCAGGGCCCACTGAAGCTTTCTTT
CDR3 protein: CASSTRVAPGPTEAFF

clone size: few
V gene: TRBV24-1
D gene: TRBD1
J gene: TRBJ2-5
CDR3 DNA: TGTGCCACCAGTGGGGACAGGGCGGAGACCCAGTACTTC
CDR3 protein: CATSGDRAETQYF

clone size: many
V gene: TRBV5-1
D gene: TRBD2
J gene: TRBJ2-3
CDR3 DNA: TGCGCCAGCAGCTTTCGCGGGGGGAGCACAGATACGCAGTATTTT
CDR3 protein: CASSFRGGSTDTQYF

clone size: NA
V gene: TRBV6-2/TRBV6-3
D gene: NA
J gene: TRBJ1-1
CDR3 DNA: TGTGCCAGCACCCCTGGGGGGGGAGGGACTGAAGCTTTCTTT
CDR3 protein: CASTPGGGGTEAFF

clone size: NA
V gene: TRBV3-2
D gene: NA
J gene: TRBJ2-5
CDR3 DNA: TGTGCCAGCAGCCAAGTAGGAGGCGTGGCACTAGAGACCCAGTACTTC
CDR3 protein: CASSQVGGVALETQYF

clone size: many
V gene: TRBV4-3
D gene: NA
J gene: TRBJ1-4
CDR3 DNA: TGCGCCAGCAGCCAAAACACGGAAAATGAAAAACTGTTTTTT
CDR3 protein: CASSQNTENEKLFF

clone size: many
V gene: TRBV20-1
D gene: TRBD2
J gene: TRBJ2-1
CDR3 DNA: TGCAGTGCTAGAGTCGAAATGACTAGCGGGGGGTACAATGAGCAGTTCTTC
CDR3 protein: CSARVEMTSGGYNEQFF

clone size: NA
V gene: TRBV4-1
D gene: NA
J gene: TRBJ1-1
CDR3 DNA: TGCGCCAGCAGCATACAGGGTGGGGGAATTACTGAAGCTTTCTTT
CDR3 protein: CASSIQGGGITEAFF

clone size: few
V gene: TRBV7-9
D gene: NA
J gene: TRBJ2-1
CDR3 DNA: TGTGCCAGCAGCCCCGTGGGGTGGGGTGAGCAGTTCTTC
CDR3 protein: CASSPVGWGEQFF

clone size: NA
V gene: TRBV24-1
D gene: TRBD2
J gene: TRBJ2-3
CDR3 DNA: TGTGCCACCAGTGACCTGCCCTTGAGCGGGGGGCTCGGAGATACGCAGTATTTT
CDR3 protein: CATSDLPLSGGLGDTQYF

clone size: few
V gene: TRBV28
D gene: TRBD2
J gene: TRBJ2-3
CDR3 DNA: TGTGCCAGCAGTCTTCTAGCGGAACCCACAGATACGCAGTATTTT
CDR3 protein: CASSLLAEPTDTQYF

clone size: few
V gene: TRBV29-1
D gene: NA
J gene: TRBJ2-6
CDR3 DNA: TGCAGCGTTACAAACAATCGGGGGGCGCTTGGGGCCAACGTCCTGACTTTC
CDR3 protein: CSVTNNRGALGANVLTF

clone size: few
V gene: TRBV6-2/TRBV6-3
D gene: TRBD2
J gene: TRBJ2-3
CDR3 DNA: TGTGCCAGCAGTTACCTAGCGGGGGGTATAGATACGCAGTATTTT
CDR3 protein: CASSYLAGGIDTQYF

clone size: few
V gene: TRBV7-9
D gene: NA
J gene: TRBJ1-2
CDR3 DNA: TGTGCCAGCAGCTTAGTAGTACATGGAGATAACTATGGCTACACCTTC
CDR3 protein: CASSLVVHGDNYGYTF

clone size: few
V gene: TRBV9
D gene: NA
J gene: TRBJ2-1
CDR3 DNA: TGTGCCAGCAGCGGGAGGGATGAGGGCAAAAGGCAGTTCTTC
CDR3 protein: CASSGRDEGKRQFF

clone size: NA
V gene: TRBV6-1
D gene: TRBD1
J gene: TRBJ1-6
CDR3 DNA: TGTGCCAGCAGGGGGTGGACAGGCTATAATTCACCCCTCCACTTT
CDR3 protein: CASRGWTGYNSPLHF

clone size: few
V gene: TRBV4-1
D gene: NA
J gene: TRBJ1-1
CDR3 DNA: TGCGCCAGCAGGGAGATCGGACAGCTAACTGAAGCTTTCTTT
CDR3 protein: CASREIGQLTEAFF

clone size: few
V gene: TRBV25-1
D gene: TRBD2
J gene: TRBJ2-3
CDR3 DNA: TGTGCCAGCAGTGCCAATAGCGGGGGATCAGATACGCAGTATTTT
CDR3 protein: CASSANSGGSDTQYF

clone size: NA
V gene: TRBV30
D gene: TRBD1
J gene: TRBJ1-2
CDR3 DNA: TGTGCCTGGAGTCTGACAGGGTTGGAAGGCTACACCTTC
CDR3 protein: CAWSLTGLEGYTF

clone size: NA
V gene: TRBV7-3
D gene: TRBD1
J gene: TRBJ2-2
CDR3 DNA: TGTGCCAGCAGCTTAGGGACAGGGTCCGGGGAGCTGTTTTTT
CDR3 protein: CASSLGTGSGELFF

clone size: NA
V gene: TRBV11-2
D gene: NA
J gene: TRBJ2-3
CDR3 DNA: TGTGCCAGCAGCTTAAGATCGAAAGGCACAGATACGCAGTATTTT
CDR3 protein: CASSLRSKGTDTQYF